Following are 26 T cell receptor beta chains from one sample sequenced in a study of blood T cell repertoires in COVID-19 (dated by TCRdb to about 2020). Library construction relied on the immunoSEQ multiplex PCR assay. TCRdb carries this immuneACCESS record with in-frame sequences only. Its versions omit some clonotypes, under half of them owing to an unresolved V gene in the studies checked, with the rest unexplained. The sample records some 120,000 clones, approximately 90% of which are singletons. Around 2.1% of the sample rests with the top ten. The specimen sequenced was peripheral blood. The receptor set was obtained from a man aged 45 to 65 with COVID-19, enrolled during active disease.

The CDR3 sequence: CASTPRSNTGELFF. In DNA, the CDR3 is TGTGCCAGCACCCCCAGGTCGAACACCGGGGAGCTGTTTTTT. The V gene is TRBV28, the J gene TRBJ2-2; D remains unclear. The CDR3 has 14 residues. V lost 7 bases to trimming and J lost 0 bases, with 9 bases between them. Per the germline V gene, CDR1 is MDHEN and CDR2 is SYDVKM.

This CDR3 is CASSWTSGSQNEQYF. CDR3 nucleotides: TGTGCCAGCAGTTGGACTAGCGGGAGTCAAAACGAGCAGTACTTC. The chain is built from TRBV6-5 and TRBJ2-7, with 13 bases fitting TRBD2. Germline loops: CDR1 MNHEY, CDR2 SVGAGI. This CDR3 is 15 amino acids long. The V gene end was trimmed by 4 bases and the J gene end by 5 bases; junction bases not matched to a gene: 5.

The gene calls are TRBV7-3 and TRBJ2-5, with 15 positions matching TRBD2. The germline V gene encodes CDR1 SGHTA and CDR2 FQGTGA. This CDR3 comprises 17 residues. V lost 5 bases to trimming and J lost 4 bases; unmatched junction nucleotides: 8. CDR3 in DNA: TGTGCCAGCAGCAATCCGGGACTAGCGGGAGGAACAGAGACCCAGTACTTC. It translates to CASSNPGLAGGTETQYF.

This chain connects TRBV9 to TRBJ2-1; 8 nucleotides line up with TRBD1. Germline V gives CDR1 SGDLS, CDR2 YYNGEE. The length of the CDR3 is 15 residues. Trimming removed 3 bases from V and 9 bases from J; junction bases left unmatched: 11. CDR3 in amino acids: CASSAGTGFVGEQFF. CDR3 sequence (DNA): TGTGCCAGCAGCGCCGGGACAGGTTTCGTCGGTGAGCAGTTCTTC. Looking up the rest from reference TRBV9 and TRBJ2-1 gives the full variable domain: DSGVTQTPKHLITATGQRVTLRCSPRSGDLSVYWYQQSLDQGLQFLIQYYNGEERAKGNILERFSAQQFPDLHSELNLSSLELGDSALYFCASSAGTGFVGEQFFGPGTRLTVL.

The chain has TRBV5-6 and TRBJ2-7; 7 bases agree with TRBD2. V dropped 3 bases and J dropped 5; count of bases not matched to a gene: 11. The germline gives CDR1 SGHDT, CDR2 YYEEEE. This CDR3 has 15 residues. CDR3 bases: TGTGCCAGCAGCTCTCCAGGAGGGAGGGGCAACGAGCAGTACTTC. Translated, it gives CASSSPGGRGNEQYF.

J is TRBJ1-3 and V is TRBV15; possibly TRBD1 for D (6 bases). CDR1 LNHNV and CDR2 YYDKDF come from the germline V gene (reference sequence). This CDR3 is built from 15 residues. Trimming pared 5 bases from V and 2 bases from J, leaving 13 bases between. The CDR3 region has the DNA TGTGCCACCAGCTCGGACAGACAGGCTGGAAACACCATATATTTT. Amino acids: CATSSDRQAGNTIYF.

The V gene is TRBV5-1, the J gene TRBJ1-1, with 8 bases lining up with TRBD1. The V gene's germline CDR1 is SGHRS and CDR2 YFSETQ. The CDR3 loop spans 16 amino acids. V shed 1 base, J shed 1 base, and the junction held 6 bases outside the gene matches. DNA for the CDR3: TGCGCCAGCAGCTTGAGGGCAGGGGGCCAGAACACTGAAGCTTTCTTT. Protein: CASSLRAGGQNTEAFF.

This clone showed up just once. The rearrangement uses TRBV5-6 and TRBJ2-5; 9 positions agree with TRBD1. This CDR3 comprises 17 residues. The trim removed 2 bases at V and 2 bases at J, leaving 10 bases unmatched. CDR1 SGHDT and CDR2 YYEEEE come from the germline V gene. The CDR3 loop is CASSFFVGTGKQETQYF. DNA of the CDR3: TGTGCCAGCAGCTTTTTTGTCGGGACAGGGAAACAAGAGACCCAGTACTTC.

This clone turned up a few times. The chain carries TRBV28 and TRBJ2-7; 8 nucleotides line up with TRBD1. The CDR3 loop spans 12 amino acids. The V gene's germline CDR1 is MDHEN and CDR2 SYDVKM. V was pared by 6 bases and J by 6 bases, with 4 bases of the junction left unmatched. CDR3 amino acids: CASRDRVAEQYF. DNA of the CDR3: TGTGCCAGCAGGGACAGGGTAGCCGAGCAGTACTTC.

DNA for the CDR3: TGTGCCAGCAGCCAATGGCAGGGGGCGGGTACTGAAGCTTTCTTT. It codes for CASSQWQGAGTEAFF. The V call is TRBV16, the J call TRBJ1-1; the match to TRBD1 covers 8 bases. There are 15 residues in the CDR3. The V and J ends lost 1 base and 5 bases, in that order; junction bases with no gene match: 6. Looked up from germline, CDR1 is KGHSY and CDR2 is FQNENV.

The chain recombines TRBV6-6 with TRBJ2-3; the match to TRBD1 covers 9 bases. Germline assignment: CDR1 MNHNY and CDR2 SVGAGI (reference sequence). V dropped 6 bases and J dropped 0; count of bases not matched to a gene: 4. This CDR3 has 15 residues. DNA of the CDR3: TGTGCCAGCAGGGCCACAGGGGGCAGCACAGATACGCAGTATTTT. It encodes CASRATGGSTDTQYF.

The rearrangement links TRBV19 to TRBJ1-5, with 10 bases identical to TRBD1. CDR3 length equals 16 residues. The germline gives CDR1 LNHDA, CDR2 SQIVND (reference sequence). V lost 5 bases to trimming and J lost 5 bases; unmatched junction nucleotides: 9. This CDR3 reads CASSSRPGQGDQPQHF. The DNA for the CDR3 is TGTGCCAGTAGTTCCCGACCTGGACAGGGGGATCAGCCCCAGCATTTT.

V gene TRBV11-2 combines with J gene TRBJ2-1, with D perhaps matching TRBD1 (5 bases). The CDR3 is 15 amino acids. Trimming stripped 6 bases from V and 8 bases from J, with 20 bases between. Looked up from germline, CDR1 is SGHAT and CDR2 is FQNNGV. CDR3 region: CASRIRLGPMYEQFF. In nucleotides, the CDR3 is TGTGCCAGCAGAATCAGGTTGGGGCCAATGTATGAGCAGTTCTTC. Full variable domain (remainder filled in from reference TRBV11-2 and TRBJ2-1): EAGVAQSPRYKIIEKRQSVAFWCNPISGHATLYWYQQILGQGPKLLIQFQNNGVVDDSQLPKDRFSAERLKGVDSTLKIQPAKLEDSAVYLCASRIRLGPMYEQFFGPGTRLTVL.

This sequence joins TRBV6-5 and TRBJ1-2; 10 bases match TRBD1. Germline CDR1 MNHEY, CDR2 SVGAGI. J lost 4 bases, V lost 0 bases, and 2 bases had no gene match. This CDR3 is 15 amino acids long. CDR3: CASSYSTGGVYGYTF. The CDR3 nucleotides read TGTGCCAGCAGTTACTCGACAGGGGGCGTCTATGGCTACACCTTC.

The V call is TRBV7-9, the J call TRBJ2-3; TRBD1 is a possible D gene (6 bases). The CDR3 extends over 15 amino acids. Germline CDR1 and CDR2: SEHNR and FQNEAQ (reference sequence). V was shortened by 4 bases and J by 2 bases, with 13 bases between the two germline ends. The DNA of the CDR3 is TGTGCCAGCAGCTCCTCTACAGGGCCCACAGATACGCAGTATTTT. Translation: CASSSSTGPTDTQYF. Full variable domain (outside the CDR3, taken from reference TRBV7-9 and TRBJ2-3): DTGVSQNPRHKITKRGQNVTFRCDPISEHNRLYWYRQTLGQGPEFLTYFQNEAQLEKSRLLSDRFSAERPKGSFSTLEIQRTEQGDSAMYLCASSSSTGPTDTQYFGPGTRLTVL.

This chain links TRBV7-9 with TRBJ2-5, with 8 bases identical to TRBD1. V shed 5 bases and J 2 bases; nucleotides not matched to a gene: 10. The CDR3 totals 16 residues. From germline, CDR1 is SEHNR and CDR2 FQNEAQ (reference sequence). The CDR3 spells CASSEYGTGRQETQYF. The CDR3 nucleotides read TGTGCCAGCAGCGAATACGGGACAGGCAGACAAGAGACCCAGTACTTC. The full variable domain, rest sourced from reference TRBV7-9 and TRBJ2-5, is DTGVSQNPRHKITKRGQNVTFRCDPISEHNRLYWYRQTLGQGPEFLTYFQNEAQLEKSRLLSDRFSAERPKGSFSTLEIQRTEQGDSAMYLCASSEYGTGRQETQYFGPGTRLLVL.

The chain couples TRBV2 to TRBJ1-6, with 10 bases identical to TRBD1. Germline V gives CDR1 SNHLY, CDR2 FYNNEI. V dropped 6 bases and J dropped 5; count of bases not matched to a gene: 7. This CDR3 is built from 16 residues. The CDR3 is CASRPGTGAHNSPLHF. Written as DNA, the CDR3 is TGTGCCAGCAGGCCGGGGACAGGGGCCCATAATTCACCCCTCCACTTT.

The chain recombines TRBV5-1 with TRBJ2-7; a weak D match, TRBD1 (6 bases). The V end was cut by 3 bases, the J end by 3 bases, with 13 bases between. Germline V gene data show CDR1 as SGHRS and CDR2 as YFSETQ. The CDR3 is 14 residues long. The CDR3 here is CASSSPGQYYEQYF. CDR3 nucleotides: TGCGCCAGCAGCTCCCCCGGACAGTACTACGAGCAGTACTTC.

The chain is built from TRBV7-9 and TRBJ2-4; the match to TRBD1 covers 8 bases. V lost 1 base and J lost 2; bases outside the gene matches: 4. This CDR3 region has 16 residues. Germline V CDR1 and CDR2: SEHNR, FQNEAQ (reference sequence). This CDR3 is CASSLGTGSTKNIQYF. Written as DNA, the CDR3 is TGTGCCAGCAGCTTAGGGACAGGGTCCACCAAAAACATTCAGTACTTC.

The CDR3 sequence is CSAFMRVNTF. The CDR3 nucleotides read TGCAGTGCTTTCATGAGGGTGAACACCTTC. V and J are TRBV20-1 and TRBJ1-2; D unresolved. The germline V and J ends were trimmed by 5 bases and 12 bases, with 13 bases remaining between them. The CDR3 runs to 10 residues. Germline-derived CDR1 and CDR2 are DFQATT and SNEGSKA (reference sequence).

The chain joins TRBV7-2 to TRBJ1-3; D unclear. Germline CDR1 reads SGHTA; CDR2 reads FQGNSA. Trimming pared 4 bases from V and 4 bases from J, leaving 11 bases between. The CDR3 spans 14 residues. The CDR3 DNA is TGTGCCAGCAGCTCCCGACAAATAGGAAACACCATATATTTT. Amino acid sequence: CASSSRQIGNTIYF.

The CDR3 coding sequence is TGTGCCAGCAGCTTAGGCGCCAACAGGAACAACTCCTACGAGCAGTACGTC. Translating it yields CASSLGANRNNSYEQYV. This chain connects TRBV7-3 to TRBJ2-7; perhaps TRBD1 as D (5 bases). This CDR3 region has 17 residues. Germline V gene data show CDR1 as SGHTA and CDR2 as FQGTGA. V was shortened by 2 bases and J by 0 bases, with 17 bases between the two germline ends.

The gene calls are TRBV29-1 and TRBJ1-1, with a tentative D call TRBD1 (6 bases). CDR3 length: 13 residues. The V and J ends lost 4 bases and 3 bases respectively, with 12 bases between them. Per the germline V gene, CDR1 is SQVTM and CDR2 is ANQGSEA. The CDR3 nucleotides read TGCAGCGTTGCCGCGACAGGAGACACTGAAGCTTTCTTT. This translates into CSVAATGDTEAFF.

This sequence joins TRBV7-2 and TRBJ2-3; 8 bases fit TRBD2. The CDR3 has 17 residues. Trimming removed 3 bases from V and 0 bases from J; junction bases left unmatched: 8. Germline V gives CDR1 SGHTA, CDR2 FQGNSA. The CDR3 spells CASSFTGTSDSTDTQYF. CDR3 DNA: TGTGCCAGCAGCTTTACCGGGACTAGTGACAGCACAGATACGCAGTATTTT.

This clone has only one observation. The chain combines TRBV5-1 with TRBJ2-2, with TRBD2 identical over 12 bases. Germline V gene lookup returns CDR1 SGHRS and CDR2 YFSETQ. The junction had 6 bases not matched to a gene; V was cut back by 2 bases and J by 7 bases. CDR3 size: 16 residues. CDR3 amino acids: CASSFEGLAGIGELFF. The DNA for the CDR3 is TGCGCCAGCAGCTTTGAGGGACTAGCGGGTATCGGGGAGCTGTTTTTT.

V and J are TRBV28 and TRBJ1-3, with a possible D match to TRBD1 (5 bases). V was pared by 6 bases and J by 4 bases, with 19 bases between. Germline CDR1 MDHEN, CDR2 SYDVKM. The CDR3 length is 16 residues. The CDR3 DNA follows: TGTGCCAGCAGCACTGACCCACAGGTGGGAGGAAACACCATATATTTT. This encodes CASSTDPQVGGNTIYF.